This passage covers 25 T cell receptor beta chains from one sample sequenced in a study of CD8 T cells in Susac syndrome. With random hexamers, roughly 0.45 to 1 ug RNA was reverse transcribed. TCRdb redid the calling of the immunoSEQ multiplex PCR reads with MiXCR, one entry per CDR3 protein. The sample consists of approximately 190,000 distinct CDR3 sequences, approximately 95% of them appearing once. Material: CD4+ T cells from PBMCs. These receptor sequences come from a human donor with Susac syndrome.

This chain links TRBV2 with TRBJ2-1; D tentatively fits TRBD1 or TRBD2 (5 bases each). The CDR3 extends over 14 amino acids. The V and J ends lost 7 bases and 8 bases respectively, with 18 bases between them. Germline CDR1 reads SNHLY; CDR2 reads FYNNEI. The CDR3 coding sequence is TGTGCCAGCAATTACCGGGTCCGAGGGGATGAGCAGTTCTTC. Protein product: CASNYRVRGDEQFF. The whole variable domain, remainder taken from reference TRBV2 and TRBJ2-1, is EPEVTQTPSHQVTQMGQEVILRCVPISNHLYFYWYRQILGQKVEFLVSFYNNEISEKSEIFDDQFSVERPDGSNFTLKIRSTKLEDSAMYFCASNYRVRGDEQFFGPGTRLTVL.

The chain employs TRBV18 and TRBJ1-6; D is possibly TRBD1 (5 bases). CDR3 length: 16 amino acids. Trimming removed 3 bases from V and 6 bases from J, with 15 bases in between. Per the germline V gene, CDR1 is KGHSH and CDR2 is LQKENI. The DNA of the CDR3 is TGTGCCAGCTCACCGGGGGGGACGGCGATTAATTCACCCCTCCACTTT. Protein: CASSPGGTAINSPLHF.

The V and J genes are TRBV4-3 and TRBJ2-3, with D perhaps being TRBD1 or TRBD2 (5 bases each). Germline CDR1 reads LGHNA; CDR2 reads YSLEER. The CDR3 totals 15 residues. The V end lost 4 bases, the J end lost 7 bases, and 18 bases lay between the germline ends. CDR3 sequence (DNA): TGCGCCAGCAGCCGGGGACCAGTCGGTGAAAATACGCAGTATTTT. It translates to CASSRGPVGENTQYF.

The gene calls are TRBV11-2 and TRBJ1-6, with D uncertain. Between the trimmed V and J ends, which lost 5 bases and 11 bases, there was a span of 13 bases. CDR3 length: 13 amino acids. Per germline, CDR1 SGHAT and CDR2 FQNNGV. CDR3 protein: CASSLTDNAPLHF. CDR3 in DNA: TGTGCCAGCAGCCTCACTGACAATGCACCCCTCCACTTT. Together with reference TRBV11-2 and TRBJ1-6, the CDR3 gives the full variable domain: EAGVAQSPRYKIIEKRQSVAFWCNPISGHATLYWYQQILGQGPKLLIQFQNNGVVDDSQLPKDRFSAERLKGVDSTLKIQPAKLEDSAVYLCASSLTDNAPLHFGNGTRLTVT.

The chain couples TRBV2 to TRBJ1-2, with no clear D. CDR3 length equals 11 residues. V was pared by 3 bases and J by 10 bases, with 9 bases between. Germline V gene sequence: CDR1 SNHLY, CDR2 FYNNEI. For the CDR3, the DNA is TGTGCCAGCAGTGATAGGGTTTCCTACACCTTC. Protein product: CASSDRVSYTF.

The chain employs TRBV12-3 or TRBV12-4 and TRBJ1-6, with D unresolved. V lost 7 bases and J 10 bases, leaving 11 bases between the germline ends. This CDR3 has 12 residues. This CDR3 reads CASTKGGSPLHF. CDR3 in DNA: TGTGCCAGCACGAAGGGTGGCTCACCCCTCCACTTT.

This clonotype showed up just a few times. The chain carries TRBV9 and TRBJ2-7; 11 bases are shared with TRBD2. V dropped 5 bases and J dropped 3; count of bases not matched to a gene: 4. The germline CDR1 and CDR2 sequences are SGDLS and YYNGEE. The CDR3 sequence is 14 residues long. The CDR3, as DNA: TGTGCCAGCAGTCCTCTAGCGGGGGGCTACGAGCAGTACTTC. Its translation: CASSPLAGGYEQYF.

V gene TRBV6-5 combines with J gene TRBJ2-2; D is perhaps TRBD2 (6 bases). Per germline, CDR1 MNHEY and CDR2 SVGAGI. V was pared by 11 bases and J by 0 bases, with 10 bases between. The CDR3 extends over 13 amino acids. Here the CDR3 reads CAGRDSNTGELFF. The CDR3 region has the DNA TGTGCCGGCCGGGACTCGAACACCGGGGAGCTGTTTTTT.

This chain links TRBV5-1 with TRBJ2-3; D is undetermined. The CDR3 length is 14 residues. Deletions cut 4 bases from V and 0 bases from J, with 9 bases between. Germline loops: CDR1 SGHRS, CDR2 YFSETQ. CDR3 sequence (DNA): TGCGCCAGCAGCCCCGTTTCCAGCACAGATACGCAGTATTTT. Its translation is CASSPVSSTDTQYF.

This clonotype was counted a single time. The V and J genes are TRBV20-1 and TRBJ2-2; either TRBD1 or TRBD2 may supply D (5 bases each). The V gene lost 6 bases and the J gene lost 0 bases, with 14 bases spanning the gap. Germline CDR1 reads DFQATT; CDR2 reads SNEGSKA (reference sequence). The CDR3 runs 15 residues. DNA for the CDR3: TGCAGTGCAAGGGACGCCCTAACGAACACCGGGGAGCTGTTTTTT. Translating gives CSARDALTNTGELFF.

This clonotype appeared once. J is TRBJ1-1 and V is TRBV4-1; D uncertain. The V and J ends lost 0 bases and 6 bases respectively, with 8 bases between them. CDR1 is MGHRA and CDR2 is YSYEKL in the germline V gene. This CDR3 spans 13 amino acids. For the CDR3, the DNA is TGCGCCAGCAGCCAAGATCTCACGGCTGAAGCTTTCTTT. Its protein product is CASSQDLTAEAFF.

The rearrangement joins TRBV29-1 to TRBJ2-2, with TRBD1 as a possible D gene (5 bases). Per germline, CDR1 SQVTM and CDR2 ANQGSEA. This CDR3 has 13 residues. V gave up 7 bases and J gave up 3 bases, with 12 bases separating them. The CDR3: CSADRFDTGELFF. In DNA form, the CDR3 reads TGCAGCGCTGACAGATTCGACACCGGGGAGCTGTTTTTT.

The rearrangement uses TRBV10-2 and TRBJ2-2; TRBD2 matches 10 bases. CDR1 is WSHSY, CDR2 SAAADI, per germline. CDR3 length: 17 amino acids. Trimming took 3 bases from V and 6 from J; bases not matched to a gene: 10. The chain's CDR3 is CASSEKSGGAGAGELFF. CDR3 sequence (DNA): TGCGCCAGCAGTGAAAAGAGCGGGGGGGCGGGTGCCGGGGAGCTGTTTTTT.

The chain carries TRBV7-8 and TRBJ2-1, with D tentatively TRBD1 or TRBD2 (5 bases each). Germline V gene sequence: CDR1 SGHVS, CDR2 FQNEAQ. The V end lost 5 bases, the J end lost 2 bases, and 19 bases lay between the germline ends. The CDR3 runs 17 residues. CDR3 in amino acids: CASSPIIGTTPYNEQFF. CDR3 sequence (DNA): TGTGCCAGCAGCCCCATCATAGGGACGACTCCCTACAATGAGCAGTTCTTC.

The V call is TRBV29-1, the J call TRBJ2-3; the D gene is possibly TRBD1 (6 bases). The CDR3 runs to 14 residues. The V end was cut by 7 bases, the J end by 2 bases, with 16 bases between. The germline V gene has CDR1 SQVTM and CDR2 ANQGSEA. CDR3 residues: CSAGTLTATDTQYF. The CDR3 bases are TGCAGCGCCGGGACATTGACAGCCACAGATACGCAGTATTTT.

This sequence joins TRBV18 and TRBJ1-4; TRBD1 matches at 11 bases. This CDR3 has 15 residues. V lost 2 bases and J lost 6; bases outside the gene matches: 2. The germline V gene has CDR1 KGHSH and CDR2 LQKENI. CDR3 bases: TGTGCCAGCTCACCAAGGACAGGGGGCGATGAAAAACTGTTTTTT. It specifies CASSPRTGGDEKLFF.

The CDR3 loop is CSVRRAGTEAFF. In DNA form, the CDR3 reads TGCAGCGTCCGCAGGGCGGGCACTGAAGCTTTCTTT. The genes are TRBV29-1 and TRBJ1-1, with D possibly being TRBD1 (5 bases). CDR1 and CDR2 from the germline V gene are SQVTM and ANQGSEA. There are 12 residues in the CDR3. The ends were cut back, 6 bases at V and 4 bases at J, with 12 bases in the middle.

V gene TRBV21-1 combines with J gene TRBJ2-7; the table gives TRBD2 as D, unverified against the DNA. TRBV21-1 is a documented pseudogene. The length of the CDR3 is 19 residues. The DNA of the CDR3 is TGTGCCAGCAGCAAAACACCGGGACTAGCGGGGGGTCCCTCCTACGAGCAGTACTTC. Protein product: CASSKTPGLAGGPSYEQYF.

The chain couples TRBV5-1 to TRBJ2-7, with no clear D. The CDR3 length is 14 residues. Germline V gene data show CDR1 as SGHRS and CDR2 as YFSETQ. V was pared by 0 bases and J by 0 bases, with 7 bases between. This CDR3 reads CASSLGLSSYEQYF. The CDR3 DNA reads TGCGCCAGCAGCTTGGGCCTGAGCTCCTACGAGCAGTACTTC.

The chain links TRBV10-3 to TRBJ2-7; D remains ambiguous. V lost 2 bases to trimming and J lost 3 bases, with 5 bases between them. Germline loops: CDR1 ENHRY, CDR2 SYGVKD. This CDR3 has 12 amino acids. CDR3 region: CAISELNYEQYF. CDR3 coding DNA: TGTGCCATCAGTGAGCTGAACTACGAGCAGTACTTC.

The chain employs TRBV20-1 and TRBJ2-1, with 7 bases matching TRBD1. The CDR3 covers 13 residues. J lost 7 bases, V lost 6 bases, and 9 bases had no gene match. Germline loops: CDR1 DFQATT, CDR2 SNEGSKA (reference sequence). CDR3 amino acids: CSASGQDRNEQFF. CDR3 DNA: TGCAGTGCCTCCGGACAGGACCGGAATGAGCAGTTCTTC.

The chain uses TRBV30 and TRBJ1-2, with a possible D match to TRBD1 (5 bases). CDR3 size: 11 residues. V shed 5 bases and J shed 8 bases, with 12 bases lying between them. Germline V lookup: CDR1 GTSNPN, CDR2 SVGIG (reference sequence). The CDR3 bases are TGTGCCTGGGCGACAGCGGGAGGCTACACCTTC. Translated, it gives CAWATAGGYTF.

The chain combines TRBV29-1 with TRBJ1-1, with D possibly being TRBD1 (5 bases). CDR1 and CDR2 from the germline V gene are SQVTM and ANQGSEA. This CDR3 spans 13 amino acids. Trimming pared 5 bases from V and 1 base from J, leaving 11 bases between. The CDR3 loop is CSVIGAGNTEAFF. Here the CDR3 DNA reads TGCAGCGTTATCGGGGCGGGGAACACTGAAGCTTTCTTT.

The V call is TRBV3-1, the J call TRBJ1-2; TRBD1 agrees at 9 bases. Germline V gives CDR1 LGHDT, CDR2 YNNKEL (reference sequence). V was clipped by 7 bases and J by 8 bases; unmatched bases: 8. The length of the CDR3 is 13 residues. CDR3 region: CASTGGQGGGYTF. For the CDR3, the DNA is TGTGCCAGCACCGGGGGACAGGGAGGGGGCTACACCTTC.

The CDR3 sequence is CAWNGLVNTGELFF. CDR3 in DNA: TGTGCCTGGAACGGACTGGTGAACACCGGGGAGCTGTTTTTT. This chain joins TRBV30 and TRBJ2-2, with D maybe TRBD2 (5 bases). Trimming removed 4 bases from V and 1 base from J, with 10 bases in between. CDR1 is GTSNPN, CDR2 SVGIG, per germline (reference sequence). The CDR3 spans 14 residues.